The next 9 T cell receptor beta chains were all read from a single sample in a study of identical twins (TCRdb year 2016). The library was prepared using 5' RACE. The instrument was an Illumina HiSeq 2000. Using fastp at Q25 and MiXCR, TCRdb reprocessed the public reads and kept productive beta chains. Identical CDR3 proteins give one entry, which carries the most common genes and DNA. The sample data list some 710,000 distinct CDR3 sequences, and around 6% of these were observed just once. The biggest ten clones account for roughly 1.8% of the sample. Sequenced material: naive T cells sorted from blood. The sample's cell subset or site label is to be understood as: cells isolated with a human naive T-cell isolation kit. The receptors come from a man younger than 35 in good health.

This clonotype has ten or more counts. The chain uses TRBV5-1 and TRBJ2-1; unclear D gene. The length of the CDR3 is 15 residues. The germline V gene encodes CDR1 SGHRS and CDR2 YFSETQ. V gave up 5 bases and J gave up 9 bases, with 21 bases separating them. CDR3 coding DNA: TGCGCCAGCAGTTCTGGCGGTCACACAAACAGTGAGCAGTTCTTC. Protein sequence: CASSSGGHTNSEQFF.

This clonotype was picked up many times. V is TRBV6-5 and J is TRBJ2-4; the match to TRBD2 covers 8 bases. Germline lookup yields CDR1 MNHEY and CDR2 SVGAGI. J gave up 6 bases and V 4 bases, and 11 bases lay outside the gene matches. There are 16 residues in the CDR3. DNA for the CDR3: TGTGCCAGCAGTTTATCGGGAGGGAGCCCCGGAAACATTCAGTACTTC. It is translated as CASSLSGGSPGNIQYF.

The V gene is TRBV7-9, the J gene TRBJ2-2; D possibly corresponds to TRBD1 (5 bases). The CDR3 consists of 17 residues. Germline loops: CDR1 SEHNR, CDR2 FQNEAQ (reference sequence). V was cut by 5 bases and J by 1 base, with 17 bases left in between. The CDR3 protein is CASSPPRQTKNTGELFF. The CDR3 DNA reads TGTGCCAGCAGCCCCCCCCGACAGACAAAGAACACCGGGGAGCTGTTTTTT.

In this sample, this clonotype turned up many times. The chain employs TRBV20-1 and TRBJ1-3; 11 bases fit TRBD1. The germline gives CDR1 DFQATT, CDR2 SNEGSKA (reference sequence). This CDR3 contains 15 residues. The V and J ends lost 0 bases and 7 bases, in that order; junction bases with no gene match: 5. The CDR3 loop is CSARDAGQGDNTIYF. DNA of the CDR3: TGCAGTGCTAGAGATGCGGGACAGGGGGATAACACCATATATTTT.

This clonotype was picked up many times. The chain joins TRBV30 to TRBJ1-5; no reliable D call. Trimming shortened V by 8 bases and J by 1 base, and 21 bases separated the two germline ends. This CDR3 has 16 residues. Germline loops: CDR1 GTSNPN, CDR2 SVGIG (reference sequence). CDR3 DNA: TGTGCCGCTGGAGTGTACTCCTCCAGAAGCAATCAGCCCCAGCATTTT. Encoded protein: CAAGVYSSRSNQPQHF.

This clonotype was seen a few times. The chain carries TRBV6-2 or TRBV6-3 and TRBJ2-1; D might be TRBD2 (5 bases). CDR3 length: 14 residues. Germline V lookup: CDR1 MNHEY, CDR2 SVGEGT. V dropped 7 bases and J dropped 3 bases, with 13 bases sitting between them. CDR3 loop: CASTKPRDYNEQFF. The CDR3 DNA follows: TGTGCCAGCACCAAACCCCGGGACTACAATGAGCAGTTCTTC.

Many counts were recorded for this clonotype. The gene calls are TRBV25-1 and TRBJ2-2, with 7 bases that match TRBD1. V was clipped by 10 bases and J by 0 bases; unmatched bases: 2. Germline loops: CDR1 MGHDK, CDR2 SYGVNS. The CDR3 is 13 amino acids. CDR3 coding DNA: TGTGCCACTGGACAGGCGAACACCGGGGAGCTGTTTTTT. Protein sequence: CATGQANTGELFF.

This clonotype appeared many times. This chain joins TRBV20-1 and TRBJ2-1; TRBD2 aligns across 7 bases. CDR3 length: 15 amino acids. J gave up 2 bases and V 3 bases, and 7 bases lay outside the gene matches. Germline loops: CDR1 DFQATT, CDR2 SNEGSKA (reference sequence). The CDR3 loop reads CSARERDLTYNEQFF. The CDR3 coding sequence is TGCAGTGCTAGGGAGCGGGACCTAACCTACAATGAGCAGTTCTTC.

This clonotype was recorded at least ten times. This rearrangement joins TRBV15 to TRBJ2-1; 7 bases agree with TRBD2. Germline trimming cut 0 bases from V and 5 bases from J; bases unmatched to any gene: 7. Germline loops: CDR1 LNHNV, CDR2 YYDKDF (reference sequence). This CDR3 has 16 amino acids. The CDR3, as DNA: TGTGCCACCAGCAGAGATCGCGGGAGTCGGGACAATGAGCAGTTCTTC. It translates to CATSRDRGSRDNEQFF.